The TCR beta chain under discussion was sequenced for a study of blood T cell repertoires in COVID-19 (dated by TCRdb to the early 2020s). Turning to the overall study: Samples from collaborators originated in the United States, Italy and Spain and spanned both the acute and convalescent phases of COVID-19. The material from the prospective study consisted of cDNA or gDNA derived from T cells, B-cell-depleted T cells, or PBMCs. The dataset comprised deeply sampled blood TCRbeta repertoires from subjects exposed to, actively infected with, or recovered from COVID-19. The repertoires were made available in a free public database intended to serve as a resource for research on the immune response to SARS-CoV-2. The samples were drawn from two sources: the first 160 participants of the ongoing ImmuneRACE study, and fewer than 1,500 subjects contributed by 6 global collaborators. Nearly every sample came with metadata listing a de-identified subject ID, COVID-19 status, age in years and sex. Where available, HLA class I and class II types were taken from metadata supplied by the sample provider and were not determined by assay-based typing.

As for this clone: Its antigen remains unidentified. Base qualities are not provided; no much larger clone lies one nucleotide away.

The germline V gene (reference sequence) gives CDR1 as LGHDT and CDR2 as YNNKEL. The CDR3 measures 15 amino acids from cysteine to phenylalanine. Here the CDR3 DNA is all that survives: 45 bases in frame from base 1. V and J are truncated by 1 base and 6 bases respectively, leaving an intervening sequence of 10 bases. Each collaborating institution followed its own protocols to collect whole blood in K2EDTA tubes. For TCRbeta analysis, collaborators shipped samples in one of three forms: frozen whole blood, isolated PBMCs, or DNA extracted from either of those sample types. TCRbeta CDR3 regions were amplified from genomic DNA by means of the immunoSEQ Assay, a bias-controlled multiplex PCR. Processing in the source paper ran as follows. Within the assay, amplification of reference gene primers was used to estimate how many nucleated cells each sample contained. To quantify the absolute abundance of each unique TCRbeta CDR3 rearrangement, sequence reads were collapsed and filtered. For each sample, productive Simpson clonality was calculated as the square root of Simpson's diversity index across productive rearrangements. TCRdb took over this immuneACCESS table, retaining in-frame rearrangements with V and J assigned. Such tables are incomplete; in checked studies, under half of the missing clones stem from an unresolved V gene, and the remainder is unexplained. The V and J calls and clone size come from that table; D and trimming were worked out from the DNA. The sample includes about 74,000 clones, with over 75% observed a single time. About 30% of the sample belongs to the ten largest clones.

Overall study outcomes, separate from this receptor: Clinical and demographic metadata were provided uncurated, with the amount varying by source and participant.

The receptor was derived from a woman of 80 years or more with active or convalescent COVID-19. The chain links TRBV3-1 (or the pseudogene TRBV3-2) with TRBJ1-6; no D gene is confidently identified. The sequencing sample was made of peripheral blood. DNA sequence: TGTGCCAGCAGCCAAGTGTACAGCTTTAATTCACCCCTCCACTTT. It translates to CASSQVYSFNSPLHF.